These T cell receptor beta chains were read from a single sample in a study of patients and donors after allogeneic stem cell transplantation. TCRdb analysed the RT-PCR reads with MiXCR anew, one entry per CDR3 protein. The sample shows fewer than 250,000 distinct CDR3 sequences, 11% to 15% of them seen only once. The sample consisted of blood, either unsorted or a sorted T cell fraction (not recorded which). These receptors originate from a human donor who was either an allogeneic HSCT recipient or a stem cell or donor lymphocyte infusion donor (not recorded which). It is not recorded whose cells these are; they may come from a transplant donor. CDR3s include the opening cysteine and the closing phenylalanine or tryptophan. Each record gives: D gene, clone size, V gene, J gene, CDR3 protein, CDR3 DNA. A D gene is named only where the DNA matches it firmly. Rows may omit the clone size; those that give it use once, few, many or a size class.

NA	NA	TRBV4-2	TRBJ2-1	CASSPQIGGQVHEQFF	TGTGCCAGCAGCCCCCAGATCGGGGGCCAAGTGCATGAGCAGTTCTTC
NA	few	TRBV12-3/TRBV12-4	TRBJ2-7	CASSPRRGSYEQYF	TGTGCCAGCAGCCCCCGCAGGGGTTCCTACGAGCAGTACTTC
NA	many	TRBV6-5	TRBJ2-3	CASSSTLGHTDTQYF	TGTGCCAGCAGTTCAACACTAGGCCACACAGATACGCAGTATTTT
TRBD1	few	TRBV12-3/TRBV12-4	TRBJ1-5	CASSPGGHQPQHF	TGTGCCAGCAGCCCAGGGGGGCATCAGCCCCAGCATTTT
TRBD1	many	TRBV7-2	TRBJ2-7	CASSTGDITYEQYF	TGTGCCAGCAGCACAGGGGACATTACCTACGAGCAGTACTTC
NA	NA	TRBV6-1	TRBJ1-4	CASSEIRGATNEKLFF	TGTGCCAGCAGTGAAATTCGAGGGGCTACTAATGAAAAACTGTTTTTT
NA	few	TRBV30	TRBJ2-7	CAWAGQTYEQYF	TGTGCCTGGGCGGGACAGACCTACGAGCAGTACTTC
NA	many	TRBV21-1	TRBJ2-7	CASSKGSGVYEQYF	TGTGCCAGCAGCAAGGGAAGTGGGGTCTACGAGCAGTACTTC
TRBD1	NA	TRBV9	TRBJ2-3	CASSEAGQGKDTQYF	TGTGCCAGCAGCGAGGCGGGACAGGGTAAAGATACGCAGTATTTT
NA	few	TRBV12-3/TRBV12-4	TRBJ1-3	CASSSTAGNTIYF	TGTGCCAGCAGTTCAACAGCGGGAAACACCATATATTTT
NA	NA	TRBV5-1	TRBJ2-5	CASRRSSGSQETQYF	TGCGCCAGCAGACGGAGTAGCGGCAGCCAAGAGACCCAGTACTTC
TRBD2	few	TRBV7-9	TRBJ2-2	CASRSRTSGIGELFF	TGTGCCAGCAGATCCCGGACTAGTGGGATCGGGGAGCTGTTTTTT
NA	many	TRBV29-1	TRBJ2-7	CSVVVAGSYEQYF	TGCAGCGTTGTGGTAGCTGGGTCCTACGAGCAGTACTTC
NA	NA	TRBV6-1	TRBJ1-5	CASSESDRYQPQHF	TGTGCCAGCAGTGAGTCGGACAGATATCAGCCCCAGCATTTT
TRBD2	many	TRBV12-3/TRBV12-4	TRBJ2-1	CASSLLRENLNEQFF	TGTGCCAGCAGTTTACTGCGGGAGAACCTCAATGAGCAGTTCTTC
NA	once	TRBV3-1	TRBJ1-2	CASSQGVEGFYGYTF	TGTGCCAGCAGCCAAGGAGTAGAAGGATTCTATGGCTACACCTTC
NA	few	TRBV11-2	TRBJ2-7	CASSLEPSLNYEQYF	TGTGCCAGCAGCTTAGAGCCTAGCCTTAACTACGAGCAGTACTTC
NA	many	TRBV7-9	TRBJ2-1	CASTLSSRNEQFF	TGTGCCAGCACCCTTAGCTCGCGGAATGAGCAGTTCTTC
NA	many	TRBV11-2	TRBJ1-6	CASGWGSLANSPLHF	TGTGCCAGCGGATGGGGCAGTTTGGCTAATTCACCCCTCCACTTT
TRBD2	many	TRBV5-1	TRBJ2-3	CASSLGSGGQADTQYF	TGCGCCAGCAGCCTGGGCAGCGGGGGCCAGGCAGATACGCAGTATTTT
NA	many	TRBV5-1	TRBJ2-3	CASSITGWSTDTQYF	TGCGCCAGCAGCATAACAGGGTGGAGCACAGATACGCAGTATTTT
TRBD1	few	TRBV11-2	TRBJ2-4	CASSWRTGGFDIQYF	TGTGCCAGCAGCTGGCGGACAGGGGGTTTCGACATTCAGTACTTC
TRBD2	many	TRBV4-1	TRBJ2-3	CASSLTQLAGGTDTQYF	TGCGCCAGCAGCCTCACACAACTAGCGGGGGGCACAGATACGCAGTATTTT
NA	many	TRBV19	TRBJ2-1	CASSTSRVNNEQFF	TGTGCCAGTAGTACTAGTCGAGTTAACAATGAGCAGTTCTTC
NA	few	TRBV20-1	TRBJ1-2	CSAQTLRGRDGYTF	TGCAGTGCACAGACGCTCCGGGGGCGGGATGGCTACACCTTC
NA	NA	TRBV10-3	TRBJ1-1	CAISEYGEAFF	TGTGCCATCAGTGAGTATGGTGAAGCTTTCTTT
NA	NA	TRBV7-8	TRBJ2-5	CASAVTQETQYF	TGTGCCAGCGCCGTGACACAAGAGACCCAGTACTTC
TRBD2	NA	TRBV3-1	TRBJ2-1	CASSQELAGVSYNEQFF	TGTGCCAGCAGCCAAGAACTAGCGGGAGTGTCCTACAATGAGCAGTTCTTC
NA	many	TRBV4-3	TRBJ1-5	CASSPGQYQPQHF	TGCGCCAGCAGCCCAGGACAGTATCAGCCCCAGCATTTT
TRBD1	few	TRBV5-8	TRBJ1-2	CASSRLGQNYGYTF	TGTGCCAGCAGCAGACTGGGACAGAACTATGGCTACACCTTC
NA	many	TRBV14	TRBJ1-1	CASSRGFPEAFF	TGTGCCAGCAGTCGAGGGTTCCCTGAAGCTTTCTTT
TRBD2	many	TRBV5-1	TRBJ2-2	CASSQSGANTGELFF	TGCGCCAGCAGCCAGAGCGGGGCTAACACCGGGGAGCTGTTTTTT
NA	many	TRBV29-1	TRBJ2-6	CSVRVSGANVLTF	TGCAGCGTTCGTGTGTCTGGGGCCAACGTCCTGACTTTC
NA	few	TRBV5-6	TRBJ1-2	CASSLGQVSGNYGYTF	TGTGCCAGCAGCTTGGGCCAAGTGTCGGGGAACTATGGCTACACCTTC
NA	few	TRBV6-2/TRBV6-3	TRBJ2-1	CASSFGHGAAYNEQFF	TGTGCCAGCAGTTTCGGACATGGAGCGGCCTACAATGAGCAGTTCTTC
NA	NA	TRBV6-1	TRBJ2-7	CASSERDLSEQYF	TGTGCCAGCAGTGAGAGGGACTTGAGCGAGCAGTACTTC
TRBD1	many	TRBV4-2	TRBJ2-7	CASSQGQGTYEQYF	TGTGCCAGCAGCCAGGGACAGGGGACCTACGAGCAGTACTTC
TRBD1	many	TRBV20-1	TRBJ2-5	CSASGDRGDLYQETQYF	TGCAGTGCTAGTGGGGACAGGGGGGATTTGTACCAAGAGACCCAGTACTTC
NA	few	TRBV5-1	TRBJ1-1	CASSLKSGGPTEAFF	TGCGCCAGCAGCTTGAAGAGTGGGGGCCCCACTGAAGCTTTCTTT
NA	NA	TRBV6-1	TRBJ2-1	CASSPRDIGYNEQFF	TGTGCCAGCAGCCCCCGGGACATAGGTTACAATGAGCAGTTCTTC
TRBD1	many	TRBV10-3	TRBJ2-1	CAISAGQGYNEQFF	TGTGCCATCAGTGCGGGACAGGGGTACAATGAGCAGTTCTTC
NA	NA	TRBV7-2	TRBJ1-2	CASSARGGLGYTF	TGTGCCAGCAGCGCAAGGGGGGGGCTCGGCTACACCTTC
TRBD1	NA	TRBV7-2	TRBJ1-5	CASGDRGWSAQHF	TGTGCCAGCGGCGACAGGGGGTGGTCGGCCCAGCATTTT
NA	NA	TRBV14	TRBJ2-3	CASSQDLGRTTSTDTQYF	TGTGCCAGCAGCCAAGATCTGGGCAGAACAACTAGCACAGATACGCAGTATTTT
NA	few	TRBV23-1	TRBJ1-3	CASSTRRYSGNTIYF	TGCGCCAGCAGCACCCGGCGCTACTCTGGAAACACCATATATTTT
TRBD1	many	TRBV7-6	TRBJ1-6	CASSPRQGGFWNSPLHF	TGTGCCAGCAGCCCGAGACAGGGGGGCTTTTGGAATTCACCCCTCCACTTT
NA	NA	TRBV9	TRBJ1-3	CASSSPSGNTIYF	TGTGCCAGCAGCTCCCCCTCTGGAAACACCATATATTTT
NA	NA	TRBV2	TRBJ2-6	CASSAPGSGANVLTF	TGTGCCAGCAGTGCCCCAGGGTCTGGGGCCAACGTCCTGACTTTC
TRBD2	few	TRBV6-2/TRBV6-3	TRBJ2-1	CASRAPWGGYNEQFF	TGTGCCAGCAGGGCCCCTTGGGGGGGGTACAATGAGCAGTTCTTC
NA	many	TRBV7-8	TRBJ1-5	CASSLAGKSQPQHF	TGTGCCAGCAGCTTAGCAGGGAAGAGTCAGCCCCAGCATTTT
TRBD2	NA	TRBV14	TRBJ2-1	CASSPYGGRGDNEQFF	TGTGCCAGCAGCCCTTACGGGGGGAGAGGAGACAATGAGCAGTTCTTC
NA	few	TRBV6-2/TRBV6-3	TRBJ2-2	CASSLTRGTGELFF	TGTGCCAGCAGCCTCACTAGGGGAACCGGGGAGCTGTTTTTT
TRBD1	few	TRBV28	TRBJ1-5	CASSSLAPGQQNQPQHF	TGTGCCAGCAGTTCCCTTGCACCGGGACAGCAAAATCAGCCCCAGCATTTT